This T cell receptor (beta chain) is drawn from a study of T-cell reconstitution after alpha-beta-depleted transplantation in children. A TCRbeta library incorporating unique molecular identifiers was prepared. TCRdb re-derived calls from the PCR reads in MiXCR, one entry per CDR3 protein. The sample records some 840,000 distinct CDR3 sequences, 15% to 20% being singletons. As concerns this clonotype: What it binds is unknown.

Broader study findings: At one year after transplant, newly produced T cells mostly accounted for T-cell counts and diversity. Reports say that about two months after transplant, the alpha-beta T cells came out of several hundred graft clones that had expanded.

Between the trimmed V and J ends, which lost 3 bases and 5 bases, there was a span of 13 bases. This CDR3 has 15 amino acids. Per germline, CDR1 MDHEN and CDR2 SYDVKM. This TCR was sampled from a male patient younger than 18 who had a stem cell transplant for acute lymphoblastic leukemia, so the T cells may come from the graft donor. The chain couples TRBV28 to TRBJ1-4; D may be TRBD1 (5 bases). Material: PBMCs, mostly from graft donor cells, obtained 360 days after TCRalphabeta/CD19-depleted stem cell transplant. The CDR3 DNA is TGTGCCAGCAGTTTGCTCCTAAGGGGAAATGAAAAACTGTTTTTT. Protein product: CASSLLLRGNEKLFF.